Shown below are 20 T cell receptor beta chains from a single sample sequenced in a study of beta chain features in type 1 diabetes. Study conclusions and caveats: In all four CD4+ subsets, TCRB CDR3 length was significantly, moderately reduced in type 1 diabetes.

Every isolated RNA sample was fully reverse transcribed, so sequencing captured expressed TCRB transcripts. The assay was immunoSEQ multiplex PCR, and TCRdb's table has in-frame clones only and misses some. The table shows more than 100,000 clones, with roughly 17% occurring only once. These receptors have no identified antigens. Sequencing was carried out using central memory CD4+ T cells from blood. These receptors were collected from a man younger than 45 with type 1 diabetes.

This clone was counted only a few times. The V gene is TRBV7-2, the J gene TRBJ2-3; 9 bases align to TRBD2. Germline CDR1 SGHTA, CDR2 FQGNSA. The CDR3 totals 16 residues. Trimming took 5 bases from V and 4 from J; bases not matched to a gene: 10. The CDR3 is CASSPRSGGRSDTQYF. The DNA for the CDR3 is TGTGCCAGCAGCCCGCGTAGCGGGGGCAGGTCAGATACGCAGTATTTT.

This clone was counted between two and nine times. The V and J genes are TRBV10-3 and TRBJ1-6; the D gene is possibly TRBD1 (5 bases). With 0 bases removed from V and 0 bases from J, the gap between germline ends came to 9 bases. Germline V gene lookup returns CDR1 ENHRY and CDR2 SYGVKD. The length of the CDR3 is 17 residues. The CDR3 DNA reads TGTGCCATCAGTGAGTCACAGGAATACTCCTATAATTCACCCCTCCACTTT. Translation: CAISESQEYSYNSPLHF.

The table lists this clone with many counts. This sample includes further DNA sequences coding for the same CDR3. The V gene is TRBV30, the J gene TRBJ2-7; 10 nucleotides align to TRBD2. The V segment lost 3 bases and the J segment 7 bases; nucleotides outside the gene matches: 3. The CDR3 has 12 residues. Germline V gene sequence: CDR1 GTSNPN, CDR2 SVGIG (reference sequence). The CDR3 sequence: CAWSPTSGEQYF. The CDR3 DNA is TGTGCCTGGAGCCCGACTAGCGGGGAGCAGTACTTC.

The CDR3 protein is CASSPPGKEDTEAFF. The CDR3 bases are TGTGCCAGCTCACCCCCGGGCAAGGAGGACACTGAAGCTTTCTTT. The chain combines TRBV18 with TRBJ1-1, with D uncertain. CDR1 KGHSH and CDR2 LQKENI come from the germline V gene. This CDR3 region has 15 residues. Between the trimmed V and J ends, which lost 3 bases and 3 bases, there was a span of 14 bases.

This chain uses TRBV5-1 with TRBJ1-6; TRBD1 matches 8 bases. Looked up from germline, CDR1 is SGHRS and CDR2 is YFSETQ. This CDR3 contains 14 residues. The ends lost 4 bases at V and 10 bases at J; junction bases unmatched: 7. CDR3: CASSAQGAGSPLHF. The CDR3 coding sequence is TGCGCCAGCAGCGCCCAGGGGGCGGGCTCACCCCTCCACTTT.

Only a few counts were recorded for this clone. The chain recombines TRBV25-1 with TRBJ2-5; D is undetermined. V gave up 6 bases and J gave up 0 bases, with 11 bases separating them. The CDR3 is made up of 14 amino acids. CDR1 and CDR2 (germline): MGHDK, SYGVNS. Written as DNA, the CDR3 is TGTGCCAGCAGCGCCTTAGAATACCAAGAGACCCAGTACTTC. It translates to CASSALEYQETQYF.

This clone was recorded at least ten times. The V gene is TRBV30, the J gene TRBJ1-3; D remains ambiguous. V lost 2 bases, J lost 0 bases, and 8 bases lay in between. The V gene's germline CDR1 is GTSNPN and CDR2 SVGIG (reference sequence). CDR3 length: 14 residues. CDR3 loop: CAWSSGYSGNTIYF. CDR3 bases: TGTGCCTGGAGTTCAGGTTACTCTGGAAACACCATATATTTT.

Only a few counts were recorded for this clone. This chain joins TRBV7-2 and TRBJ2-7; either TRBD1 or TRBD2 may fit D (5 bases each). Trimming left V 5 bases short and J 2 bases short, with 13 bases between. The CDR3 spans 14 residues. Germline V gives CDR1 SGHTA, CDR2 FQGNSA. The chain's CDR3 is CASSQGAGTYEQYF. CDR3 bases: TGTGCCAGCAGCCAAGGGGCCGGGACCTACGAGCAGTACTTC.

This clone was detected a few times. The CDR3 is CASSQDRLPAGDTQYF. CDR3 coding DNA: TGCGCCAGCAGCCAAGATCGGCTCCCCGCTGGAGATACGCAGTATTTT. V and J are TRBV4-3 and TRBJ2-3, with D unclear. The CDR3 totals 16 residues. Germline V CDR1 and CDR2: LGHNA, YSLEER. V dropped 0 bases and J dropped 5 bases, with 15 bases sitting between them.

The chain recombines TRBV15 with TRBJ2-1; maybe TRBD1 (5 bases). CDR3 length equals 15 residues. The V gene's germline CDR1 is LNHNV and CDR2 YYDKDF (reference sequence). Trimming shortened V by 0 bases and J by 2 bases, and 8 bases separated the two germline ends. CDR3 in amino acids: CATSRERGTYNEQFF. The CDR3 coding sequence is TGTGCCACCAGCAGAGAAAGGGGAACCTACAATGAGCAGTTCTTC.

The CDR3 is CASTEQGAIYEQYF. As DNA, the CDR3 is TGTGCCAGCACCGAACAGGGGGCGATATACGAGCAGTACTTC. The chain is built from TRBV2 and TRBJ2-7; 9 nucleotides match TRBD1. With 7 bases clipped from V and 4 bases from J, the junction kept 8 bases outside the gene matches. Germline V CDR1 and CDR2: SNHLY, FYNNEI. The CDR3 loop spans 14 amino acids.

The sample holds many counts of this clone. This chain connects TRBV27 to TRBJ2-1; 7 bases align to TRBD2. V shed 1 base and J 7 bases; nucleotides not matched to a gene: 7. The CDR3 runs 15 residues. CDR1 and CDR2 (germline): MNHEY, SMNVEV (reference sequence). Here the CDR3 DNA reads TGTGCCAGCAGTTTATTGGGAGGGCACGGGAATGAGCAGTTCTTC. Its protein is CASSLLGGHGNEQFF.

The CDR3 region has the DNA TGTGCCAGCAGCACCCGATTACGGTCACCCCTCCACTTT. Protein product: CASSTRLRSPLHF. The chain uses TRBV7-2 and TRBJ1-6; D call uncertain. The germline CDR1 and CDR2 sequences are SGHTA and FQGNSA. The CDR3 consists of 13 residues. V was cut by 5 bases and J by 10 bases, with 12 bases left in between. The variable domain in full, completed from reference TRBV7-2 and TRBJ1-6, reads GAGVSQSPSNKVTEKGKDVELRCDPISGHTALYWYRQSLGQGLEFLIYFQGNSAPDKSGLPSDRFSAERTGGSVSTLTIQRTQQEDSAVYLCASSTRLRSPLHFGNGTRLTVT.

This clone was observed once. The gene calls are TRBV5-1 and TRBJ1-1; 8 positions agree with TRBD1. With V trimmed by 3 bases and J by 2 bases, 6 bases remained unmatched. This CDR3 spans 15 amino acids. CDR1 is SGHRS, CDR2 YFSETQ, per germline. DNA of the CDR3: TGCGCCAGCAGCTCCGGGACAGGCTTAAACACTGAAGCTTTCTTT. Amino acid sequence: CASSSGTGLNTEAFF.

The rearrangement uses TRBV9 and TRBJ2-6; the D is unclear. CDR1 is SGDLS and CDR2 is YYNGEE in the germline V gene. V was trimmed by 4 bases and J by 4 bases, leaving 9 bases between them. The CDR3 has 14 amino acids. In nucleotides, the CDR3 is TGTGCCAGCAGCATCCCGACAGGGGCCAACGTCCTGACTTTC. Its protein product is CASSIPTGANVLTF.

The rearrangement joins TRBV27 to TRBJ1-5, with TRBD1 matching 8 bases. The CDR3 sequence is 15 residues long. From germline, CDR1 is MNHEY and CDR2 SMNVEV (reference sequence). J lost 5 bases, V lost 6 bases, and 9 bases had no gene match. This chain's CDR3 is CASRDSGGAYQPQHF. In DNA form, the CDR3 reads TGTGCCAGCAGGGACTCAGGGGGCGCATATCAGCCCCAGCATTTT.

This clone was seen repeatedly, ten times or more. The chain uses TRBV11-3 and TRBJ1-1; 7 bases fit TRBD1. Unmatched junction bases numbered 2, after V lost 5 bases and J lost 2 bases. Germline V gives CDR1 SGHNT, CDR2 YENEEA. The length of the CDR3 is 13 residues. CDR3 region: CASSGQENTEAFF. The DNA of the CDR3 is TGTGCCAGCAGCGGACAGGAAAACACTGAAGCTTTCTTT. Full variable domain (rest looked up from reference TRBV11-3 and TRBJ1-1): EAGVVQSPRYKIIEKKQPVAFWCNPISGHNTLYWYLQNLGQGPELLIRYENEEAVDDSQLPKDRFSAERLKGVDSTLKIQPAELGDSAVYLCASSGQENTEAFFGQGTRLTVV.

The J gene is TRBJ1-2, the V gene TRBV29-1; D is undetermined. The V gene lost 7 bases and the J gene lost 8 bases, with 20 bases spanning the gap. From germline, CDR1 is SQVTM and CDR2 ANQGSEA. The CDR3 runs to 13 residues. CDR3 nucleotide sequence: TGCAGCGCCACCAAGCCCGGACTTCTGGGCTACACCTTC. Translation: CSATKPGLLGYTF.

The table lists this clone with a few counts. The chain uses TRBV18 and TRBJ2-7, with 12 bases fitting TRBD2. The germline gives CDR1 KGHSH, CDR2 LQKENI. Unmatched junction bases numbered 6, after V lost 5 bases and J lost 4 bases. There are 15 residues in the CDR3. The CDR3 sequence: CASSGGLAGTYEQYF. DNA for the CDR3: TGTGCCAGCTCAGGAGGACTAGCGGGGACGTACGAGCAGTACTTC.

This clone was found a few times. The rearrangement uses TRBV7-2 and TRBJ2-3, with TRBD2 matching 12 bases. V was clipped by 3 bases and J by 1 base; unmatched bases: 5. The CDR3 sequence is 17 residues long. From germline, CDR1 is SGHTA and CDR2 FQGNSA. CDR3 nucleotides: TGTGCCAGCAGCTTCCTAGCGGGGGGGCAGGGCACAGATACGCAGTATTTT. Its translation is CASSFLAGGQGTDTQYF.